These T cell receptor beta chains were read from a single sample in a study of long-term antiretroviral therapy in people with HIV. Generated by immunoSEQ multiplex PCR, the TCRdb table keeps only in-frame clones and is missing some. This repertoire shows about 22,000 clones, 79% found once; its top ten account for 9% to 10%. Sample: unsorted PBMCs, taken 1.2 years after starting antiretroviral therapy. These receptor sequences come from a woman aged 40 to 50 with HIV. Each CDR3 is given without its conserved first and last residue.

CDR3 protein: ASSVDRTSYNEQF; V gene: TRBV27
CDR3 protein: ASSLSGNTIY; V gene: TRBV5-5
CDR3 protein: ASSKGSVNIQY; V gene: TRBV7-2
CDR3 protein: ASSPRTSGRDEQF; V gene: TRBV7-2
CDR3 protein: ASSGGGRMNTEAF; V gene: TRBV9
CDR3 protein: AISEGQDYYGYT; V gene: TRBV10-3
CDR3 protein: ASRGANTGELF; V gene: TRBV7-9
CDR3 protein: ASSRAGQGEQY; V gene: TRBV14
CDR3 protein: ASGLVAFGGRLNTEAF; V gene: TRBV12-5
CDR3 protein: ASSVAKTSGGAVQETQY; V gene: TRBV5-1
CDR3 protein: ASSDRGTEAF; V gene: TRBV28
CDR3 protein: AWSVGLAETQY; V gene: TRBV30
CDR3 protein: ASSQHRVTEAF; V gene: TRBV4-3
CDR3 protein: ASSITPGQGSIQY; V gene: TRBV19
CDR3 protein: ASSLEVTGVYGYT; V gene: TRBV5-6
CDR3 protein: ASSIRKGRNYGYT; V gene: TRBV19
CDR3 protein: ASSQRGGLRVEQY; V gene: TRBV14
CDR3 protein: ASSGSPGQGFESPLH; V gene: TRBV6-1
CDR3 protein: ASRLNYGYT; V gene: TRBV2
CDR3 protein: SVATGTNTEAF; V gene: TRBV29-1
CDR3 protein: ASSLPAYTGGLFTDTQY; V gene: TRBV5-6
CDR3 protein: ASSPGLAGVHEQF; V gene: TRBV6-5
CDR3 protein: ASSLGGISYNEQF; V gene: TRBV5-1
CDR3 protein: ASSNWANTEAF; V gene: TRBV5-6
CDR3 protein: AWSIRGGTEAF; V gene: TRBV30
CDR3 protein: ASSLSAYQETQY; V gene: TRBV5-1
CDR3 protein: ASSPVSWNTGELF; V gene: TRBV7-2
CDR3 protein: ASSVTGGFSYEQY; V gene: TRBV27
CDR3 protein: ASSLEVNTEAF; V gene: TRBV5-1
CDR3 protein: ASSLASQGGTGELF; V gene: TRBV7-9
CDR3 protein: ASSLGWGNTEAF; V gene: TRBV5-1
CDR3 protein: ATSGGQGGNQPQH; V gene: TRBV15
CDR3 protein: AWNKASLTDTQY; V gene: TRBV30
CDR3 protein: ASSLPYRGEQF; V gene: TRBV7-9
CDR3 protein: ASSQVGDEQY; V gene: TRBV14
CDR3 protein: ASSFPSGRFNEQF; V gene: TRBV7-9
CDR3 protein: ASSLGQGYGYT; V gene: TRBV7-2
CDR3 protein: ATSRQGASDYEQY; V gene: TRBV15
CDR3 protein: ASSRDRRFGEAF; V gene: TRBV18
CDR3 protein: ATDRGYTDTQY; V gene: TRBV11-3
CDR3 protein: ASSLGASNEQY; V gene: TRBV27
CDR3 protein: ASSVSLDIQSRANVLT; V gene: TRBV18
CDR3 protein: ASSIGAGGTEAF; V gene: TRBV19
CDR3 protein: ASSKKARDSYNEQF; V gene: TRBV21-1
CDR3 protein: ASSLDQGNTIY; V gene: TRBV7-2
CDR3 protein: ASNRQGDNSPLH; V gene: TRBV19
CDR3 protein: ATNNGVGRAF; V gene: TRBV6-5